Presented here are 24 T cell receptor beta chains from one specimen sequenced in a study of blood T cell repertoires in COVID-19 (dated by TCRdb to about 2020). Receptors were amplified or captured by the immunoSEQ multiplex PCR assay. In its TCRdb copy, this immuneACCESS table keeps in-frame sequences only and misses some clones. Where compared with another copy, unresolved V genes explain less than half of these, and the others have no known cause. This sample holds roughly 150,000 clones; 80% to 90% were observed only once. Roughly 8.6% of the sample is in the top ten clones. The source material was PBMCs or T cells enriched from blood (not recorded which). These receptors all come from a woman aged 45-65 years who had recovered from COVID-19.

This chain connects TRBV5-1 to TRBJ1-1; 9 bases align to TRBD1. The CDR3 spans 16 residues. J was trimmed by 0 bases and V by 1 base; bases with no gene match: 4. CDR1 SGHRS and CDR2 YFSETQ come from the germline V gene. The CDR3 here is CASSLRGTGMNTEAFF. DNA for the CDR3: TGCGCCAGCAGCTTGCGTGGGACAGGGATGAACACTGAAGCTTTCTTT.

Here the CDR3 reads CASSLLTSGVSEQYF. The CDR3 DNA reads TGTGCCAGCAGCTTATTAACTAGCGGGGTTAGTGAGCAGTACTTC. The chain links TRBV7-2 to TRBJ2-7; 10 bases are shared with TRBD2. Trimming at V came to 2 bases and at J to 7 bases, leaving 8 bases not matched to a gene. The CDR3 is made up of 15 amino acids. Per the germline V gene, CDR1 is SGHTA and CDR2 is FQGNSA.

The V and J genes are TRBV3-1 (or the pseudogene TRBV3-2) and TRBJ2-1; 8 bases line up with TRBD2. Germline CDR1 is LGHDT and CDR2 is YNNKEL (reference sequence). CDR3 length: 14 residues. V shed 1 base, J shed 9 bases, and the junction held 5 bases outside the gene matches. CDR3 sequence: CASSQGLAKREQFF. CDR3 DNA: TGTGCCAGCAGCCAAGGACTAGCGAAACGTGAGCAGTTCTTC.

This chain links TRBV21-1 with TRBJ2-3; TRBD2, the table's D call, was not compared with the DNA. TRBV21-1 is shown as a pseudogene. The CDR3 spans 18 residues. The CDR3 sequence is CASSKIGGTSGPTDTQYF. CDR3 bases: TGTGCCAGCAGCAAAATAGGTGGGACTAGCGGTCCCACAGATACGCAGTATTTT.

This clone appeared a few times. The chain joins TRBV27 to TRBJ1-3; 7 bases line up with TRBD1. This CDR3 region has 16 residues. CDR1 is MNHEY, CDR2 SMNVEV, per germline (reference sequence). V gave up 3 bases and J gave up 1 base; unmatched junction bases: 6. DNA for the CDR3: TGTGCCAGCAGTTTCAGACAGGGCCTTTCTGGAAACACCATATATTTT. It translates to CASSFRQGLSGNTIYF.

This rearrangement joins TRBV19 to TRBJ2-7; TRBD1 might be the D (5 bases). Trimming removed 1 base at V and 3 bases at J, with 13 bases between. The germline CDR1 and CDR2 sequences are LNHDA and SQIVND (reference sequence). This CDR3 has 15 residues. The DNA of the CDR3 is TGTGCCAGTAGTATAGGAGATCAGGGTAACTACGAGCAGTACTTC. Its translation is CASSIGDQGNYEQYF.

The chain is built from TRBV29-1 and TRBJ2-2; tentative D call: TRBD2 (5 bases). Germline CDR1 is SQVTM and CDR2 is ANQGSEA. Trimming took 5 bases from V and 2 from J, leaving 9 bases between them. The CDR3 is 13 residues long. CDR3 residues: CSVPRTNTGELFF. In nucleotides, the CDR3 is TGCAGCGTTCCACGGACTAACACCGGGGAGCTGTTTTTT.

This CDR3 reads CASTAGVGEQYF. The CDR3 DNA reads TGTGCCAGCACGGCAGGGGTAGGCGAGCAGTACTTC. V is TRBV6-5 and J is TRBJ2-7; D is perhaps TRBD1 (6 bases). The V gene lost 7 bases and the J gene lost 6 bases, with 13 bases spanning the gap. This CDR3 is built from 12 residues. Germline CDR1 reads MNHEY; CDR2 reads SVGAGI.

As DNA, the CDR3 is TGTGCCAGCTCACCAGCCCAACCCGGGACAGGGTTAGGGGGCTACACCTTC. Translating it yields CASSPAQPGTGLGGYTF. This chain links TRBV18 with TRBJ1-2; 9 bases line up with TRBD1. The germline CDR1 and CDR2 sequences are KGHSH and LQKENI. With 2 bases clipped from V and 8 bases from J, the junction kept 15 bases outside the gene matches. The CDR3 sequence is 17 residues long.

This chain connects TRBV5-5 to TRBJ2-1; D call uncertain. CDR1 is SGHKS, CDR2 YYEKEE, per germline (reference sequence). V was shortened by 0 bases and J by 7 bases, with 11 bases between the two germline ends. The CDR3 runs 14 residues. The DNA of the CDR3 is TGTGCCAGCAGCTTGGAACTTAGCTCTAATGAGCAGTTCTTC. Translation: CASSLELSSNEQFF.

The CDR3 sequence: CASSKPPLGQRREQYF. CDR3 bases: TGTGCCAGCAGCAAACCACCACTCGGGCAAAGGAGGGAGCAGTACTTC. This chain uses TRBV28 with TRBJ2-7, with a weak D call TRBD2 (5 bases). Deletions cut 6 bases from V and 7 bases from J, with 25 bases between. CDR1 and CDR2 (germline): MDHEN, SYDVKM. CDR3 size: 16 residues.

This clone was seen a few times. The same CDR3 arises from other DNA sequences in this sample as well. The chain is built from TRBV3-1 (or the pseudogene TRBV3-2) and TRBJ1-5; weak D call: TRBD1 (5 bases). In germline, CDR1 is LGHDT, CDR2 YNNKEL (reference sequence). Trimming cost V 1 base and J 4 bases, with 5 bases left between them. This CDR3 is built from 13 residues. DNA of the CDR3: TGTGCCAGCAGCCAAGCAGGGAATCAGCCCCAGCATTTT. As protein: CASSQAGNQPQHF.

V gene TRBV14 combines with J gene TRBJ1-1; 9 nucleotides line up with TRBD1. CDR3 length: 14 amino acids. V was pared by 5 bases and J by 6 bases, with 7 bases of the junction left unmatched. The germline gives CDR1 SGHDN, CDR2 FVKESK. CDR3 residues: CASSDRGRVAEAFF. The CDR3 DNA reads as TGTGCCAGCAGCGACAGGGGGAGGGTGGCTGAAGCTTTCTTT.

This rearrangement joins TRBV4-3 to TRBJ1-2; a possible D gene is TRBD1 (6 bases). Looked up from germline, CDR1 is LGHNA and CDR2 is YSLEER. V shed 4 bases and J shed 8 bases, with 23 bases lying between them. There are 16 residues in the CDR3. The CDR3 sequence: CASSPTTGTKIPGYTF. CDR3 coding DNA: TGCGCCAGCAGCCCTACCACCGGGACAAAAATTCCGGGCTACACCTTC.

The sample holds a few counts of this clone. V is TRBV19 and J is TRBJ2-1; TRBD2 might be the D (6 bases). The CDR3 runs 17 residues. V was clipped by 4 bases and J by 5 bases, with 21 bases between them. Germline V gives CDR1 LNHDA, CDR2 SQIVND (reference sequence). Here the CDR3 reads CASSTITGGRRNNEQFF. CDR3 DNA: TGTGCCAGTAGTACGATCACCGGGGGACGGAGGAACAATGAGCAGTTCTTC.

V is TRBV19 and J is TRBJ1-2, with 8 nucleotides matching TRBD1. From germline, CDR1 is LNHDA and CDR2 SQIVND (reference sequence). CDR3 length equals 12 residues. Trimming cost V 7 bases and J 4 bases; bases outside gene matches: 2. The CDR3 here is CASKGTGYGYTF. In DNA form, the CDR3 reads TGTGCCAGTAAGGGGACAGGCTATGGCTACACCTTC.

V gene TRBV7-2 combines with J gene TRBJ2-7; tentatively, D is TRBD1 (6 bases). Per the germline V gene, CDR1 is SGHTA and CDR2 is FQGNSA. V was pared by 3 bases and J by 2 bases, with 14 bases between. The CDR3 runs 15 residues. The CDR3 here is CASSFSGTKTYEQYF. The CDR3 nucleotides read TGTGCCAGCAGCTTTTCCGGGACAAAGACCTACGAGCAGTACTTC.

The V call is TRBV6-5, the J call TRBJ2-5; 7 positions match TRBD1. V shed 5 bases, J shed 5 bases, and the junction held 8 bases outside the gene matches. The germline gives CDR1 MNHEY, CDR2 SVGAGI. The CDR3 length is 14 residues. The CDR3: CASSRNPGGETQYF. In DNA, the CDR3 is TGTGCCAGCAGTCGGAATCCAGGGGGTGAGACCCAGTACTTC.

V gene TRBV5-6 combines with J gene TRBJ2-7, with TRBD1 identical over 8 bases. Germline loops: CDR1 SGHDT, CDR2 YYEEEE. V dropped 2 bases and J dropped 5; count of bases not matched to a gene: 6. The CDR3 is 14 amino acids. CDR3 loop: CASSLSRGLHEQYF. The CDR3 bases are TGTGCCAGCAGCTTAAGCAGGGGGCTCCACGAGCAGTACTTC.

The chain combines TRBV14 with TRBJ2-3; perhaps TRBD2 as D (6 bases). The V gene's germline CDR1 is SGHDN and CDR2 FVKESK. Trimming stripped 1 base from V and 4 bases from J, with 18 bases between. The CDR3 length is 17 residues. The CDR3 region is CASSQVGGVGVADTQYF. The CDR3 DNA reads TGTGCCAGCAGCCAAGTTGGCGGGGTCGGGGTCGCAGATACGCAGTATTTT.

The sample holds one count of this clone. Its ends do not fully match the called genes, so a read error is possible. This chain links TRBV7-7 with TRBJ2-3; D assignment may be TRBD1 or TRBD2 (6 bases each). The germline V gene encodes CDR1 SSHAT and CDR2 FNYEAQ (reference sequence). The CDR3 is 14 amino acids. The CDR3 sequence: CASSLGGRTDTQYF. CDR3 DNA: TGTGCTAGCAGCTTAGGGGGGCGCACAGATACGCAGTATTTT.

The chain recombines TRBV9 with TRBJ1-1; D is unclear. V was shortened by 0 bases and J by 4 bases, with 10 bases between the two germline ends. The CDR3 consists of 14 residues. In germline, CDR1 is SGDLS, CDR2 YYNGEE. The CDR3 is CASSVAGLTTEAFF. The CDR3 DNA is TGTGCCAGCAGCGTAGCAGGACTGACCACTGAAGCTTTCTTT.

The rearrangement uses TRBV10-1 and TRBJ2-7, with 7 bases identical to TRBD1. J gave up 5 bases and V 7 bases, and 14 bases lay outside the gene matches. This CDR3 has 15 amino acids. CDR1 is WNHNN and CDR2 is SYGVQD in the germline V gene (reference sequence). CDR3 region: CASNDRVELFHEQYF. Written as DNA, the CDR3 is TGCGCCAGCAACGACAGGGTAGAACTATTCCACGAGCAGTACTTC.

The V gene is TRBV19, the J gene TRBJ1-2; TRBD1 matches 7 bases. The CDR3 is made up of 14 amino acids. J lost 3 bases, V lost 5 bases, and 6 bases had no gene match. CDR1 and CDR2 from the germline V gene are LNHDA and SQIVND (reference sequence). This chain's CDR3 is CASSPLGQDYGYTF. The CDR3, as DNA: TGTGCCAGTAGTCCCCTTGGACAGGACTATGGCTACACCTTC. The full variable domain, with the rest looked up from reference TRBV19 and TRBJ1-2, is DGGITQSPKYLFRKEGQNVTLSCEQNLNHDAMYWYRQDPGQGLRLIYYSQIVNDFQKGDIAEGYSVSREKKESFPLTVTSAQKNPTAFYLCASSPLGQDYGYTFGSGTRLTVV.